Below are 13 T cell receptor beta chains sequenced from a single sample in a study of metastatic and nonmetastatic thyroid tumors (dated by TCRdb to 2018 to 2021). No treatment had been received by any patient before thyroid surgery. The method behind the library was PCR. This sample was sequenced with an Illumina HiSeq 4000. TCRdb reprocessed the public reads (quality trimming at Q25 with fastp, clone calling with MiXCR) and kept in-frame beta chains. The table for this sample lists about 33,000 clones; roughly a sixth of them were counted only once. Around 11% of the sample is in the top ten clones. The source material was blood. The receptors here all came from a male donor with papillary thyroid cancer or a benign thyroid nodule (not recorded which). Some clones in this sample may be carry-over from other donors' samples.

This clone was detected only a few times. This chain connects TRBV28 to TRBJ2-1, with 9 bases identical to TRBD1. CDR3 length equals 16 residues. Germline lookup yields CDR1 MDHEN and CDR2 SYDVKM. Trimming at V came to 6 bases and at J to 10 bases, leaving 16 bases not matched to a gene. Here the CDR3 reads CASRTVQGAGSNEQFF. The DNA for the CDR3 is TGTGCCAGCAGAACCGTACAGGGGGCGGGAAGTAACGAGCAGTTCTTC.

This rearrangement joins TRBV19 to TRBJ1-2; no clear D. CDR3 size: 16 residues. Deletions cut 2 bases from V and 0 bases from J, with 13 bases between. CDR1 is LNHDA, CDR2 SQIVND, per germline (reference sequence). CDR3 bases: TGTGCCAGTAGTATACTTCCAGGACGAACTAACTATGGCTACACCTTC. Amino acids: CASSILPGRTNYGYTF. The full variable domain, with the rest looked up from reference TRBV19 and TRBJ1-2, is DGGITQSPKYLFRKEGQNVTLSCEQNLNHDAMYWYRQDPGQGLRLIYYSQIVNDFQKGDIAEGYSVSREKKESFPLTVTSAQKNPTAFYLCASSILPGRTNYGYTFGSGTRLTVV.

The V gene is TRBV12-3 or TRBV12-4, the J gene TRBJ2-7; a possible D gene is TRBD2 (7 bases). This CDR3 has 16 residues. Between the trimmed V and J ends, which lost 6 bases and 0 bases, there was a span of 18 bases. CDR3 DNA: TGTGCCAGCAGGTTCCGGGGGGCAGGACCCTCCTACGAGCAGTACTTC. This sequence encodes CASRFRGAGPSYEQYF.

The sample holds many counts of this clone. The CDR3 sequence is CASSINPPQGARGQPQHF. The CDR3 DNA reads TGTGCCAGCAGCATTAACCCACCACAGGGGGCCAGAGGTCAGCCCCAGCATTTT. V usage is TRBV11-2 and J usage is TRBJ1-5; 9 bases align to TRBD1. CDR1 is SGHAT, CDR2 FQNNGV, per germline. The V segment lost 5 bases and the J segment 6 bases; nucleotides outside the gene matches: 17. The CDR3 has 18 residues.

CDR3 sequence: CASSLDVRDDQFF. The CDR3 DNA follows: TGTGCCAGCAGCTTAGATGTGAGGGACGATCAGTTCTTC. The J gene is TRBJ2-1, the V gene TRBV11-2, with D perhaps given as TRBD1 or TRBD2 (5 bases each). CDR3 size: 13 residues. V shed 0 bases and J shed 13 bases, with 13 bases lying between them. CDR1 is SGHAT, CDR2 FQNNGV, per germline.

This clone was detected ten times or more. In the same sample, other DNA sequences code for this CDR3. The rearrangement uses TRBV28 and TRBJ2-1; D may be TRBD2 (6 bases). Germline lookup yields CDR1 MDHEN and CDR2 SYDVKM. Trimming removed 8 bases at V and 5 bases at J, with 13 bases between. This CDR3 is 13 amino acids long. CDR3 DNA: TGTGCCAGCGGGACTTCCACAAACAATGAGCAGTTCTTC. The encoded protein is CASGTSTNNEQFF.

At least ten counts were recorded for this clone. The chain employs TRBV5-6 and TRBJ2-7; 7 bases agree with TRBD1. The CDR3 covers 13 residues. The junction had 8 bases not matched to a gene; V was cut back by 9 bases and J by 2 bases. Germline CDR1 SGHDT, CDR2 YYEEEE. This CDR3 reads CATSRQGAYEQYF. For the CDR3, the DNA is TGTGCCACGAGCCGGCAGGGGGCCTACGAGCAGTACTTC. The whole variable domain, remainder taken from reference TRBV5-6 and TRBJ2-7, is DAGVTQSPTHLIKTRGQQVTLRCSPKSGHDTVSWYQQALGQGPQFIFQYYEEEERQRGNFPDRFSGHQFPNYSSELNVNALLLGDSALYLCATSRQGAYEQYFGPGTRLTVT.

This clone was seen repeatedly, ten times or more. This chain joins TRBV28 and TRBJ1-4, with TRBD1 matching 7 bases. The germline gives CDR1 MDHEN, CDR2 SYDVKM. V lost 3 bases to trimming and J lost 3 bases; unmatched junction nucleotides: 13. The CDR3 loop spans 18 amino acids. The CDR3 loop reads CASSLGGIRRGSNEKLFF. In nucleotides, the CDR3 is TGTGCCAGCAGTTTGGGGGGGATTCGCAGGGGGTCTAATGAAAAACTGTTTTTT.

This clone was counted at least ten times. The rearrangement joins TRBV12-3 or TRBV12-4 to TRBJ2-7; D not resolved. The CDR3 has 12 amino acids. Trimming removed 1 base from V and 5 bases from J, with 6 bases in between. In DNA, the CDR3 is TGTGCCAGCAGTTTAGGACGGCACGAGCAGTACTTC. It is translated as CASSLGRHEQYF.

CDR3 DNA: TGCAGCGTTGATCCAGGGGGCACCGGGGAGCTGTTTTTT. It translates to CSVDPGGTGELFF. V usage is TRBV29-1 and J usage is TRBJ2-2; 7 bases map to TRBD1. V dropped 3 bases and J dropped 4; count of bases not matched to a gene: 2. In germline, CDR1 is SQVTM, CDR2 ANQGSEA. The CDR3 runs 13 residues.

This clone has ten or more counts. The gene calls are TRBV20-1 and TRBJ2-2; TRBD1 agrees at 7 bases. This CDR3 has 13 amino acids. Germline V gene sequence: CDR1 DFQATT, CDR2 SNEGSKA (reference sequence). V dropped 8 bases and J dropped 6; count of bases not matched to a gene: 9. CDR3 in amino acids: CSTSGGRAGELFF. CDR3 bases: TGCAGTACATCAGGGGGTAGGGCCGGGGAGCTGTTTTTT.

For this clone: The CDR3 does not end in the conserved phenylalanine or tryptophan, so this is likely a read error. The chain links TRBV3-1 to TRBJ2-7, with D possibly matching TRBD1 (5 bases). The CDR3 loop spans 14 amino acids. Germline V gene data show CDR1 as LGHDT and CDR2 as YNNKEL (reference sequence). V was shortened by 4 bases and J by 4 bases, with 14 bases between the two germline ends. The CDR3 bases are TGTGCCAGCAGCCCCATTAGGGGCGCTTACGAGCAGTACCCC. It yields the protein CASSPIRGAYEQYP.

The chain has TRBV19 and TRBJ1-2, with D maybe TRBD1 (6 bases). CDR3 length equals 13 residues. V lost 8 bases and J lost 3, with 13 bases in between. Germline V gives CDR1 LNHDA, CDR2 SQIVND (reference sequence). CDR3 DNA: TGTGCCAGTTCCCCCGGGGGCGACTATGGCTACACCTTC. Translation gives CASSPGGDYGYTF.